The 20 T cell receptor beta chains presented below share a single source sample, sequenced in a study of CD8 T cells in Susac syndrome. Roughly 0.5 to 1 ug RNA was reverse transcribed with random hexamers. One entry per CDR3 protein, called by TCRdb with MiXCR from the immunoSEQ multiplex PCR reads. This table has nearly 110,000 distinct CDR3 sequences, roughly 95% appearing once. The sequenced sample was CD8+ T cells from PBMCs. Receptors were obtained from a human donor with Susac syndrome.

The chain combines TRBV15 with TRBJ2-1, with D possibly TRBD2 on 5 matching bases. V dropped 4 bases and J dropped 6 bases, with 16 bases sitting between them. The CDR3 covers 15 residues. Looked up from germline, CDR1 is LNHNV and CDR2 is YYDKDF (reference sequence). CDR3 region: CATSTPLPRGNEQFF. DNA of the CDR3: TGTGCCACCAGCACCCCCTTACCCCGGGGCAATGAGCAGTTCTTC.

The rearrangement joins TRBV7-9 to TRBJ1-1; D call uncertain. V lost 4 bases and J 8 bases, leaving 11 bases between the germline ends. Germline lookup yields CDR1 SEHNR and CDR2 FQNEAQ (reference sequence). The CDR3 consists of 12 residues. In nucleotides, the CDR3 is TGTGCCAGCAGCTCCACTTTCATAGAAGCTTTCTTT. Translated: CASSSTFIEAFF.

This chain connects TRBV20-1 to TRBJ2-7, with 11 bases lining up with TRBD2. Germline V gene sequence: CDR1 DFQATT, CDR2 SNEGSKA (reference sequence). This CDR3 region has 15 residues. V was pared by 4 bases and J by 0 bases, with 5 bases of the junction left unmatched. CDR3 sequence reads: CSAKIAGGISYEQYF. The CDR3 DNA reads TGCAGTGCTAAGATAGCGGGGGGGATCTCCTACGAGCAGTACTTC.

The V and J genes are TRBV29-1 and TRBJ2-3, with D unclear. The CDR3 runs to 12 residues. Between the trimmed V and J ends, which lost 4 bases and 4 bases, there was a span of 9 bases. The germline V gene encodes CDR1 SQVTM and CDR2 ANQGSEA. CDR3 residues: CSVGEVADTQYF. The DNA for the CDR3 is TGCAGCGTTGGGGAAGTGGCAGATACGCAGTATTTT.

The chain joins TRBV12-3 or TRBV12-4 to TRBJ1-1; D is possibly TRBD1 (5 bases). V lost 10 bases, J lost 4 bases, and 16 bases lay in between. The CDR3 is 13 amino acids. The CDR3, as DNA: TGTGCCACCTCGCCGCGGGGGAGCACTGAAGCTTTCTTT. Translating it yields CATSPRGSTEAFF.

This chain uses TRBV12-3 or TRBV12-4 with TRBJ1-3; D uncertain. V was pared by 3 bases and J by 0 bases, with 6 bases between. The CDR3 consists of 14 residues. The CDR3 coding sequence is TGTGCCAGCAGTTTCGCGTCCTCTGGAAACACCATATATTTT. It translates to CASSFASSGNTIYF.

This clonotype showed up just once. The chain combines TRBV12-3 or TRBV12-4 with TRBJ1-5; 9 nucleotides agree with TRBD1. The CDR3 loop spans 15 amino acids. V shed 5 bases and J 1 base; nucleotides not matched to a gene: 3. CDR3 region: CASSIGTGSNQPQHF. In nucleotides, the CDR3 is TGTGCCAGCAGTATAGGGACAGGGAGCAATCAGCCCCAGCATTTT.

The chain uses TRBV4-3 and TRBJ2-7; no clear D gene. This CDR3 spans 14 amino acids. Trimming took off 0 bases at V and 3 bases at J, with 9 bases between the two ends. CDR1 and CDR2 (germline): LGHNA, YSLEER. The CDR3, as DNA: TGCGCCAGCAGCCAAGATGAAACAGACTACGAGCAGTACTTC. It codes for CASSQDETDYEQYF.

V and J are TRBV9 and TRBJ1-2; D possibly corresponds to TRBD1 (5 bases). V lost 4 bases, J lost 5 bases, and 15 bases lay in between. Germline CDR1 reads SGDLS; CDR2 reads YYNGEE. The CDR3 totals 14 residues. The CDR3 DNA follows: TGTGCCAGCAGCCGCCCAGACAGTCAGTATGGCTACACCTTC. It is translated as CASSRPDSQYGYTF.

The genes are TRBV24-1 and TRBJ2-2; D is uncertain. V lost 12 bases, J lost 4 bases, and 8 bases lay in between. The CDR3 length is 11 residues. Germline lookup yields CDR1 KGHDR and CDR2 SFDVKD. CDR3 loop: CAPSLTGELFF. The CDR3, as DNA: TGTGCCCCCTCCCTCACCGGGGAGCTGTTTTTT.

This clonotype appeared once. CDR3 sequence (DNA): TGTGCCAGCAGTGATACTAGCGGGGGGGCAGATACGCAGTATTTT. Protein: CASSDTSGGADTQYF. This chain links TRBV6-4 with TRBJ2-3; 13 bases map to TRBD2. Unmatched junction bases numbered 1, after V lost 3 bases and J lost 4 bases. The CDR3 runs to 15 residues. CDR1 is MRHNA and CDR2 is SNTAGT in the germline V gene.

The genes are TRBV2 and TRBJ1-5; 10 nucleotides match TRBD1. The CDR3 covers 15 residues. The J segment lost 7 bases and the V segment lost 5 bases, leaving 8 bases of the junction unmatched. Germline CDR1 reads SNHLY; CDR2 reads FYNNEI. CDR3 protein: CASSPAGTGVQPQHF. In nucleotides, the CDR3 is TGTGCCAGCAGTCCCGCGGGGACAGGGGTGCAGCCCCAGCATTTT.

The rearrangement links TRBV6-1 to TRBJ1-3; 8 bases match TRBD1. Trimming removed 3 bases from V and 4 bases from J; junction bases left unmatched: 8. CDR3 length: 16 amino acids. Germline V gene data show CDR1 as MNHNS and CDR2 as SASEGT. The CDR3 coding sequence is TGTGCCAGCAGTGAGATCCAGGGGGCTGGAGGAAACACCATATATTTT. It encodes CASSEIQGAGGNTIYF.

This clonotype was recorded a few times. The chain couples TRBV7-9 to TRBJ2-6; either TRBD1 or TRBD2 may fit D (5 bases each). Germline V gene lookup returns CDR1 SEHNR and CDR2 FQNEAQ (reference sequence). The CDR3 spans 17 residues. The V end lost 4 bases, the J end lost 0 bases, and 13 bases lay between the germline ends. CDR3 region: CASSSSVGASGANVLTF. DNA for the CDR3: TGTGCCAGCAGCTCCAGCGTCGGGGCCTCTGGGGCCAACGTCCTGACTTTC.

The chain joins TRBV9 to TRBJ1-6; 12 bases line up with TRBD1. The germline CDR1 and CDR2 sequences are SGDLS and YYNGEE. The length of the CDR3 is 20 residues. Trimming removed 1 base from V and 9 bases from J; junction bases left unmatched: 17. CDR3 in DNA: TGTGCCAGCAGCGTAACGGACCGGGACAGGGGGCGCCGGGAGACTTCACCCCTCCACTTT. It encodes CASSVTDRDRGRRETSPLHF.

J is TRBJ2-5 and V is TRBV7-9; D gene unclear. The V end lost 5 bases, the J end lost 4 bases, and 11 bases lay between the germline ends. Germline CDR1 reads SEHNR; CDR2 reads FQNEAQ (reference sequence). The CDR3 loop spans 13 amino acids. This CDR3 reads CASSELSLETQYF. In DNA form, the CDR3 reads TGTGCCAGCAGCGAGCTTAGTCTAGAGACCCAGTACTTC.

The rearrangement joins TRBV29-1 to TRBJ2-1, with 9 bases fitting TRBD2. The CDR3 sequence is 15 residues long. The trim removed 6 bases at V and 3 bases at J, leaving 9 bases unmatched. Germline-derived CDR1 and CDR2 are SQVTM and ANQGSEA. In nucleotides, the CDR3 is TGCAGCGTGGATCCGCGGGGGGGGTTCTACAATGAGCAGTTCTTC. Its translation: CSVDPRGGFYNEQFF.

In nucleotides, the CDR3 is TGTGCCAGCAGCGTCACCGGGACAGGGTCCAATCAGCCCCAGCATTTT. The encoded protein is CASSVTGTGSNQPQHF. The chain employs TRBV7-8 and TRBJ1-5, with 9 positions matching TRBD1. The CDR3 length is 16 residues. Trimming removed 5 bases from V and 3 bases from J; junction bases left unmatched: 8. Germline V gene data show CDR1 as SGHVS and CDR2 as FQNEAQ.

The CDR3: CASSDESQGTYEQYF. CDR3 nucleotides: TGTGCCAGCAGTGACGAAAGTCAGGGGACCTACGAGCAGTACTTC. The genes are TRBV2 and TRBJ2-7; TRBD1 might be the D (6 bases). Germline CDR1 and CDR2: SNHLY and FYNNEI. V gave up 3 bases and J gave up 2 bases, with 14 bases separating them. The CDR3 length is 15 residues.

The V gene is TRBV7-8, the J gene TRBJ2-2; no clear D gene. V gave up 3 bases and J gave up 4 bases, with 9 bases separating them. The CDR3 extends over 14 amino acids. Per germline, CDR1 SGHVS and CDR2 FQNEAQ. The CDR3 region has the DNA TGTGCCAGCAGCTTCCTAGTGGTCACCGGGGAGCTGTTTTTT. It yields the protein CASSFLVVTGELFF.